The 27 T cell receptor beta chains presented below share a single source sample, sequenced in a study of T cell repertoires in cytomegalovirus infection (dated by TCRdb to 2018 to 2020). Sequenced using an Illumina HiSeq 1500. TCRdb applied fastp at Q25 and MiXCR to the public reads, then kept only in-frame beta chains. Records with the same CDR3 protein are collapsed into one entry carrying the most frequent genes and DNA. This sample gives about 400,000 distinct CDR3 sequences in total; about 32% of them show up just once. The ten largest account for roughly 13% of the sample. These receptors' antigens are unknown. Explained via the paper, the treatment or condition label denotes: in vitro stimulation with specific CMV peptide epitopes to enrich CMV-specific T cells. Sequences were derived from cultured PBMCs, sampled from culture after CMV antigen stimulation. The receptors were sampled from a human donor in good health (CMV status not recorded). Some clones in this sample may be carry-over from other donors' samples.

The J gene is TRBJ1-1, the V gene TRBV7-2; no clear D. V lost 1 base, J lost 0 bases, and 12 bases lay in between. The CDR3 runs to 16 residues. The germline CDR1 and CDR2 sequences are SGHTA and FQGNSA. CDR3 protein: CASSLVLGGMNTEAFF. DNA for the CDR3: TGTGCCAGCAGCTTAGTTTTAGGCGGGATGAACACTGAAGCTTTCTTT.

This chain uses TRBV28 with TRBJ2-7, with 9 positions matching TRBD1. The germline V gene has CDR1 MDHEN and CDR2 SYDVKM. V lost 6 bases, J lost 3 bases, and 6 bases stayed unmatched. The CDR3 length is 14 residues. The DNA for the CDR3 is TGTGCCAGCAGCCGATGGACAGGGGTCTACGAGCAGTACTTC. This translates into CASSRWTGVYEQYF. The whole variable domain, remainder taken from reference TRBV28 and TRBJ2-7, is DVKVTQSSRYLVKRTGEKVFLECVQDMDHENMFWYRQDPGLGLRLIYFSYDVKMKEKGDIPEGYSVSREKKERFSLILESASTNQTSMYLCASSRWTGVYEQYFGPGTRLTVT.

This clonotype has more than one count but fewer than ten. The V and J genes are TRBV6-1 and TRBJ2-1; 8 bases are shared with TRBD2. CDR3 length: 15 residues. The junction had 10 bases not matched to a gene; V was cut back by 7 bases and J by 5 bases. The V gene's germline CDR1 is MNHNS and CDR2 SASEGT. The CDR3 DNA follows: TGTGCCAGCACCCCTCGGGAGGGCCTCAACAATGAGCAGTTCTTC. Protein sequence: CASTPREGLNNEQFF.

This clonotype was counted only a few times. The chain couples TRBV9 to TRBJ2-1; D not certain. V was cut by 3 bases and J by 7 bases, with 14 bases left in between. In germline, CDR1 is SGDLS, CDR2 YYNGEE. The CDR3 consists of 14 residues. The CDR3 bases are TGTGCCAGCAGCGCTACACCCTTCGGGAATGAGCAGTTCTTC. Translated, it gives CASSATPFGNEQFF.

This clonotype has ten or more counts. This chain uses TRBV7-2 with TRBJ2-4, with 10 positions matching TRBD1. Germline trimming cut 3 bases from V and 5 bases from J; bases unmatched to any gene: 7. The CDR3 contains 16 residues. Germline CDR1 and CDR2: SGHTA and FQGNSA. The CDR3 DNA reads TGTGCCAGCAGCTTGGGACAGGGGAATCTCCAAAACATTCAGTACTTC. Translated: CASSLGQGNLQNIQYF.

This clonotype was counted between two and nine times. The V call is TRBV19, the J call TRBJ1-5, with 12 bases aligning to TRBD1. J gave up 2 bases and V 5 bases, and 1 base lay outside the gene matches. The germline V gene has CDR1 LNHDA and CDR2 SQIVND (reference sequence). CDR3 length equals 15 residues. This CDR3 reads CASSGTGGGNQPQHF. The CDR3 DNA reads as TGTGCCAGTAGTGGGACAGGGGGCGGCAATCAGCCCCAGCATTTT.

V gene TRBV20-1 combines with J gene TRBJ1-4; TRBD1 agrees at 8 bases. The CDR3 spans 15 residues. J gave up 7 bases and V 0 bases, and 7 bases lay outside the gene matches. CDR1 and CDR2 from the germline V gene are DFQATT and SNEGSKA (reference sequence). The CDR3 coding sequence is TGCAGTGCTAGAGACCACCAGGGGGCGGGTGAAAAACTGTTTTTT. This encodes CSARDHQGAGEKLFF.

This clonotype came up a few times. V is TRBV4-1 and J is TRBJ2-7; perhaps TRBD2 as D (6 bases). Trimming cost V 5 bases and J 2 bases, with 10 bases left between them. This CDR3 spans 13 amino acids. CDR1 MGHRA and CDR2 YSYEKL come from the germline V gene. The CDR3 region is CASSASVTYEQYF. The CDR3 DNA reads TGCGCCAGCAGCGCTAGCGTCACCTACGAGCAGTACTTC.

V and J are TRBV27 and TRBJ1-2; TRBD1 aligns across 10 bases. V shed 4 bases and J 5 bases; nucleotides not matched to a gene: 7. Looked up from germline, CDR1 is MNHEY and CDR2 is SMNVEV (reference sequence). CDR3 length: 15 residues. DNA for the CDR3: TGTGCCAGCAGTTCAGTTGGGACAGGGGTGTATGGCTACACCTTC. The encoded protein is CASSSVGTGVYGYTF.

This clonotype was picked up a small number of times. The CDR3: CASSLPAARGEQFF. The CDR3 bases are TGTGCCAGCAGTTTACCAGCGGCGAGGGGTGAGCAGTTCTTC. The V and J genes are TRBV28 and TRBJ2-1, with D perhaps being TRBD1 or TRBD2 (5 bases each). CDR1 MDHEN and CDR2 SYDVKM come from the germline V gene. V shed 2 bases and J shed 9 bases, with 14 bases lying between them. The CDR3 has 14 residues.

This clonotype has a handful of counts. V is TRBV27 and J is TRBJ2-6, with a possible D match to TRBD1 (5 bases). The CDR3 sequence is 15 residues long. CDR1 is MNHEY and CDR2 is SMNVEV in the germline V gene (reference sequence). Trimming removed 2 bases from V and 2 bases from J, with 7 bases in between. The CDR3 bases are TGTGCCAGCAGTTTAGTAGGGGCTGGGGCCAACGTCCTGACTTTC. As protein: CASSLVGAGANVLTF.

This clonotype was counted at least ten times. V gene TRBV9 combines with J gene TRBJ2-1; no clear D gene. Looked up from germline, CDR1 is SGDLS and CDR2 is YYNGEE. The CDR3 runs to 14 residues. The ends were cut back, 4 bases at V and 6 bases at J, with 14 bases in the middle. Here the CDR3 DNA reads TGTGCCAGCAGCCCCTGGTTTGGCCCCAATGAGCAGTTCTTC. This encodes CASSPWFGPNEQFF. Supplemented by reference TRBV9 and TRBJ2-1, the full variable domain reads DSGVTQTPKHLITATGQRVTLRCSPRSGDLSVYWYQQSLDQGLQFLIQYYNGEERAKGNILERFSAQQFPDLHSELNLSSLELGDSALYFCASSPWFGPNEQFFGPGTRLTVL.

The chain's CDR3 is CASPGGSKNIQYF. The CDR3 region has the DNA TGCGCCAGCCCAGGGGGCTCGAAAAACATTCAGTACTTC. The chain joins TRBV23-1 to TRBJ2-4; 8 bases match TRBD1. TRBV23-1 is an ORF for which the function is uncertain. The CDR3 is 13 residues long. V dropped 8 bases and J dropped 4; count of bases not matched to a gene: 4.

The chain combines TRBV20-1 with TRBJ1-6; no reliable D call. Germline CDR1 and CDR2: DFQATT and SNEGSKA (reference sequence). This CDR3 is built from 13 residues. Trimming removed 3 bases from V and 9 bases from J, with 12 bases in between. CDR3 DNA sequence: TGCAGTGCTAGTTCGACCGGTGGTTCACCCCTCCACTTT. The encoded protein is CSASSTGGSPLHF.

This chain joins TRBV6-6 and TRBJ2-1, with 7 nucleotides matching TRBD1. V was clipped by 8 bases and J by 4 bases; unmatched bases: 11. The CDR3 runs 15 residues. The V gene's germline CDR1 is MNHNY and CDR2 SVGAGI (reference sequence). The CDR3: CASVFRDRDYNEQFF. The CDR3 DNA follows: TGTGCCAGCGTTTTCCGGGACAGAGATTACAATGAGCAGTTCTTC.

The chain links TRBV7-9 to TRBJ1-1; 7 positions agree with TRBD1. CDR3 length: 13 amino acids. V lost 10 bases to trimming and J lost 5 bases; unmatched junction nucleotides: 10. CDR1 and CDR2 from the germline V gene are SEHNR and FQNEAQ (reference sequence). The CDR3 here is CAIEGAGGTEAFF. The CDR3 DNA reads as TGTGCCATCGAGGGGGCGGGGGGGACTGAAGCTTTCTTT.

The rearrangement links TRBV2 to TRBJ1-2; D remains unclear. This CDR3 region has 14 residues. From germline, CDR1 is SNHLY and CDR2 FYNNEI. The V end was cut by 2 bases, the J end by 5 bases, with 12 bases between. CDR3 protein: CASSEFQATYGYTF. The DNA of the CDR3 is TGTGCCAGCAGTGAATTCCAGGCGACTTATGGCTACACCTTC.

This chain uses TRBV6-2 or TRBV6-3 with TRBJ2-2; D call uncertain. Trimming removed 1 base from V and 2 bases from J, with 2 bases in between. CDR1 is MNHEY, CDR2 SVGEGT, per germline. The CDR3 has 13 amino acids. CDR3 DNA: TGTGCCAGCAGTTACTATAACACCGGGGAGCTGTTTTTT. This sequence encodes CASSYYNTGELFF.

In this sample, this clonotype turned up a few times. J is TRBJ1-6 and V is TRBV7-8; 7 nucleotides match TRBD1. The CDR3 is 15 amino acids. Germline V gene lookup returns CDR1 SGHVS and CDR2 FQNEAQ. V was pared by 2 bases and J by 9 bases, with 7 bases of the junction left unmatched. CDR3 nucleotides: TGTGCCAGCAGCTTAAGCAGGGGGGACGGTTCACCCCTCCACTTT. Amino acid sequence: CASSLSRGDGSPLHF.

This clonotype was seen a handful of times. The CDR3 bases are TGCGCCAGCAGCCAAGATATTAGACGGTATAATTCACCCCTCCACTTT. This encodes CASSQDIRRYNSPLHF. The gene calls are TRBV4-3 and TRBJ1-6; unclear D gene. This CDR3 has 16 residues. V shed 0 bases and J shed 4 bases, with 10 bases lying between them. The germline gives CDR1 LGHNA, CDR2 YSLEER.

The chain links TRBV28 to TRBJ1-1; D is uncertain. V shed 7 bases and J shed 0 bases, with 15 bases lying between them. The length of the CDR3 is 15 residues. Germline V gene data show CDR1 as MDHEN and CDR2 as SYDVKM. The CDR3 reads CASTWRRALNTEAFF. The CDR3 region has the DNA TGTGCCAGCACCTGGCGGCGGGCGTTGAACACTGAAGCTTTCTTT.

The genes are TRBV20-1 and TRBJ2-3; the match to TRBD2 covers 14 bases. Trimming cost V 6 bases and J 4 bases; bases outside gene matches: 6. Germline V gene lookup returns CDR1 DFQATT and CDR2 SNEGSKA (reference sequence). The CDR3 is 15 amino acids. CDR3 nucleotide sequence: TGCAGTGCACTCGGGACTAGCGGGAGCCCAGATACGCAGTATTTT. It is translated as CSALGTSGSPDTQYF.

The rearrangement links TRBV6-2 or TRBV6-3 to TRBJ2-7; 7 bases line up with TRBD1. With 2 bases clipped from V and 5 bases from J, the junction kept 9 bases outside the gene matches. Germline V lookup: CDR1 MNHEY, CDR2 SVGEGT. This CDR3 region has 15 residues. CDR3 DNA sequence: TGTGCCAGCAGTTACGAGGCAGGGGGATTCCACGAGCAGTACTTC. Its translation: CASSYEAGGFHEQYF.

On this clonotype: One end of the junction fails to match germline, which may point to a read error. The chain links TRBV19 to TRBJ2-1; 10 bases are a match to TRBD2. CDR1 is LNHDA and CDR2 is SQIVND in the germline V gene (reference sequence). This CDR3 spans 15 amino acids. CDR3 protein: CASSATSGPYNERFF. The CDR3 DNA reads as TGTGCCAGTAGTGCGACTAGCGGGCCCTACAATGAGCGGTTCTTC.

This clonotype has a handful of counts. CDR3 loop: CATSRDLADTYNSPLHF. In nucleotides, the CDR3 is TGTGCCACCAGCAGAGATCTCGCGGACACCTATAATTCACCCCTCCACTTT. This chain joins TRBV15 and TRBJ1-6; possible D gene TRBD1, 5 bases. CDR3 size: 17 residues. V was pared by 0 bases and J by 2 bases, with 11 bases between. Germline CDR1 is LNHNV and CDR2 is YYDKDF (reference sequence). The complete variable domain, with remaining parts taken from reference TRBV15 and TRBJ1-6, reads DAMVIQNPRYQVTQFGKPVTLSCSQTLNHNVMYWYQQKSSQAPKLLFHYYDKDFNNEADTPDNFQSRRPNTSFCFLDIRSPGLGDTAMYLCATSRDLADTYNSPLHFGNGTRLTVT.

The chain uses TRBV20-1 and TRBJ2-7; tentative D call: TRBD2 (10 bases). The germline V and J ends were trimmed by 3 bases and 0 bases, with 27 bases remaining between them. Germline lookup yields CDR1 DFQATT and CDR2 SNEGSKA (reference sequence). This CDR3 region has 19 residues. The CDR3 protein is CSASSPLLLAGQGSYEQYF. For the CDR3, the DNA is TGCAGTGCTAGCTCGCCATTATTACTAGCGGGACAGGGCTCCTACGAGCAGTACTTC.

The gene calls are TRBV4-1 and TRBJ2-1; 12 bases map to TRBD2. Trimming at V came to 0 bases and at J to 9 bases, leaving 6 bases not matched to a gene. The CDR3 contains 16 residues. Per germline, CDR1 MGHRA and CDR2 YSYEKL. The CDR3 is CASSQDLLAGGLEQFF. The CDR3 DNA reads TGCGCCAGCAGCCAAGATTTGCTAGCGGGAGGGCTTGAGCAGTTCTTC.